This T cell receptor (beta chain) originates from a study of blood T cell repertoires in COVID-19. Study-wide context: The origin of the acute and convalescent COVID-19 samples was the United States, Italy and Spain. The analysed material was cDNA or gDNA that came from T cells, B-cell-depleted T cells, or PBMCs.

In the study's own analysis: Using reference gene primer amplification, nucleated cell counts were estimated. The protocol was immunoSEQ multiplex PCR, while the TCRdb copy is restricted to in-frame clones and leaves out a portion. The D gene and trimming were derived from the DNA, and the V and J assignments and clone size from that table. The table has roughly 230,000 clones, over 70% seen once. Germline-derived CDR1 and CDR2 are LNHDA and SQIVND (reference sequence). Deletions cut 5 bases from V and 7 bases from J, with 18 bases between. CDR3 length: 15 amino acids. The sequenced sample consisted of peripheral blood. The genes are TRBV19 and TRBJ1-5; D remains unclear. The source of this sequence is a man in his forties with active or convalescent COVID-19. This CDR3 reads CASSGIHTGSQPQHF. CDR3 bases: TGTGCCAGTAGTGGGATCCATACGGGGAGCCAGCCCCAGCATTTT.